This is a list of T cell receptor beta chains from one sample in a study of T-cell reconstitution after alpha-beta-depleted transplantation in children. MiXCR, applied by TCRdb to the PCR reads, yields one record per CDR3 protein. The sample has around 300,000 distinct CDR3 sequences, roughly 7.8% seen once. Sample: peripheral blood, taken 360 days after TCRalphabeta/CD19-depleted stem cell transplant. The receptors were sampled from a female patient younger than 10 who had a stem cell transplant for Fanconi anemia, so the T cells may come from the graft donor. The CDR3 runs from the conserved cysteine through the conserved F or W. Fields, in order: D gene, clone size, V gene, J gene, CDR3 DNA, CDR3 protein. D genes are given only for firm matches. A clone size is listed for some rows: how often the clone was seen (once, few, many), or a class if it is expanded.

D gene: TRBD2; clone size: many; V gene: TRBV28; J gene: TRBJ2-1; CDR3 DNA: TGTGCCAGCAGTTTGGGACTAGCGGGATTACCCAATGAGCAGTTCTTC; CDR3 protein: CASSLGLAGLPNEQFF
D gene: .; clone size: many; V gene: TRBV7-9; J gene: TRBJ2-2; CDR3 DNA: TGTGCCAGCAGCTCAGATGATCCGAACACCGGGGAGCTGTTTTTT; CDR3 protein: CASSSDDPNTGELFF
D gene: .; clone size: .; V gene: TRBV13; J gene: TRBJ2-3; CDR3 DNA: TGTGCCAGCAGCCCGCCAGGGCGGGGCCGGGGAGATACGCAGTATTTT; CDR3 protein: CASSPPGRGRGDTQYF
D gene: .; clone size: few; V gene: TRBV28; J gene: TRBJ2-1; CDR3 DNA: TGTGCCAGCAACGGGCGGAACTACAATGAGCAGTTCTTC; CDR3 protein: CASNGRNYNEQFF
D gene: .; clone size: .; V gene: TRBV11-2; J gene: TRBJ1-2; CDR3 DNA: TGTGCCAGCAGCATAAACAGGAGGGCTAACTATGGCTACACCTTC; CDR3 protein: CASSINRRANYGYTF
D gene: .; clone size: many; V gene: TRBV29-1; J gene: TRBJ1-2; CDR3 DNA: TGCAGCGTTGAAGCAGGGAACTATGGCTACACCTTC; CDR3 protein: CSVEAGNYGYTF
D gene: TRBD2; clone size: few; V gene: TRBV5-1; J gene: TRBJ2-1; CDR3 DNA: TGCGCCAGCAGCTTGGGGCGGGGGGGCCTCTACAATGAGCAGTTCTTC; CDR3 protein: CASSLGRGGLYNEQFF
D gene: .; clone size: .; V gene: TRBV30; J gene: TRBJ1-2; CDR3 DNA: TGTGCCTGGTCACAGACCTCCTATGGCTACACCTTC; CDR3 protein: CAWSQTSYGYTF
D gene: .; clone size: many; V gene: TRBV10-2; J gene: TRBJ1-6; CDR3 DNA: TGCGCCAGCAGTGAGCCGACAGCCTCCTATAATTCACCCCTCCACTTT; CDR3 protein: CASSEPTASYNSPLHF
D gene: TRBD1; clone size: many; V gene: TRBV6-4; J gene: TRBJ2-2; CDR3 DNA: TGTGCCAGCAGTACCCACATTGTCAGGGGGCCCGACGGGGAGCTGTTTTTT; CDR3 protein: CASSTHIVRGPDGELFF
D gene: .; clone size: many; V gene: TRBV24-1; J gene: TRBJ2-3; CDR3 DNA: TGTGCCACCATTTATTTGTTAGGACTTTCCACAGATACGCAGTATTTT; CDR3 protein: CATIYLLGLSTDTQYF
D gene: .; clone size: many; V gene: TRBV6-6; J gene: TRBJ2-7; CDR3 DNA: TGTGCCAGCAGTTACGGGGCAGCCTACGAGCAGTACTTC; CDR3 protein: CASSYGAAYEQYF
D gene: TRBD2; clone size: .; V gene: TRBV6-5; J gene: TRBJ2-5; CDR3 DNA: TGTGCCAGCAGTTACGGCGCGTGGCGGGGGGCGGAGACCCAGTACTTC; CDR3 protein: CASSYGAWRGAETQYF
D gene: .; clone size: few; V gene: TRBV7-8; J gene: TRBJ2-7; CDR3 DNA: TGTGCCAGCAGCCCACGACCTTTAGGCTCCTACGAGCAGTACTTC; CDR3 protein: CASSPRPLGSYEQYF
D gene: .; clone size: many; V gene: TRBV12-3/TRBV12-4; J gene: TRBJ2-5; CDR3 DNA: TGTGCCAGCAGACCCAGCGGCAGCCAAGAGACCCAGTACTTC; CDR3 protein: CASRPSGSQETQYF